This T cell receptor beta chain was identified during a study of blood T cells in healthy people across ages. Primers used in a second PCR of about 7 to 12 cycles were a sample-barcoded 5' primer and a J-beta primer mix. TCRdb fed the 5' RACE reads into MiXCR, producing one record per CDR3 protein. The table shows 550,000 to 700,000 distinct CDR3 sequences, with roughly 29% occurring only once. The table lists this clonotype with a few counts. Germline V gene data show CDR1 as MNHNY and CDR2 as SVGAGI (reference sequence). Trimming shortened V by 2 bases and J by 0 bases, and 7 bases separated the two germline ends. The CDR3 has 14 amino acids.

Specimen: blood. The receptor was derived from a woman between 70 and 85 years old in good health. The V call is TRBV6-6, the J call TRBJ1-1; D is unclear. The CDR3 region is CASSYANLNTEAFF. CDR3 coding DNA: TGTGCCAGCAGTTACGCCAATCTGAACACTGAAGCTTTCTTT.